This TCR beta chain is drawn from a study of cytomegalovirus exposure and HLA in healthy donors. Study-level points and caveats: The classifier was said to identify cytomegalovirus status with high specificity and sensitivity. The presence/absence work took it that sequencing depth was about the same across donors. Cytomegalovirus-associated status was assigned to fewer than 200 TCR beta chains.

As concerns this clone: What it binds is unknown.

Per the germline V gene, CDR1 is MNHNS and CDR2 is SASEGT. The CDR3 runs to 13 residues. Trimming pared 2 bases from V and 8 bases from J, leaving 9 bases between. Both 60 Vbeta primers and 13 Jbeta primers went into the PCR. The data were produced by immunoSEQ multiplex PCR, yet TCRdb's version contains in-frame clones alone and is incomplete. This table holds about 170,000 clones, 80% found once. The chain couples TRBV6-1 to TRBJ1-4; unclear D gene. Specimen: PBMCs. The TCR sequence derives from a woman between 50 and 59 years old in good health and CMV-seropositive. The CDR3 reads CASSESGPEKLFF. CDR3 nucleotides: TGTGCCAGCAGTGAATCCGGTCCCGAAAAACTGTTTTTT.